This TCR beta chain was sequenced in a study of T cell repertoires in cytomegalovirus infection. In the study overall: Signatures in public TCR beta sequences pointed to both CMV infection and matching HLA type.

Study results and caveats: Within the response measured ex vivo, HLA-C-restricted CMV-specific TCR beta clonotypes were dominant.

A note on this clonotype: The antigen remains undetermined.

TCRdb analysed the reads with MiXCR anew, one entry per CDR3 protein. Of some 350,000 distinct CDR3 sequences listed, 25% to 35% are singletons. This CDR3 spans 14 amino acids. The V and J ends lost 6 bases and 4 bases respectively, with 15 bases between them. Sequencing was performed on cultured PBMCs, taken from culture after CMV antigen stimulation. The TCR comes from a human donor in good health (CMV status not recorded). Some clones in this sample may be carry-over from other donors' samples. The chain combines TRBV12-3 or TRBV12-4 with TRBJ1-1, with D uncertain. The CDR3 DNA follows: TGTGCCAGCAGCAACCAAACAGTAGTCACTGAAGCTTTCTTT. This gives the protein CASSNQTVVTEAFF.